The present T cell receptor beta chain was sequenced within a study of beta chain features in type 1 diabetes. This clone turned up a few times. Reverse transcribing all isolated RNA meant expressed TCRB transcripts were sequenced. Read counts averaged around 3.6 million for samples of naive, central memory and regulatory T cells. Here immunoSEQ multiplex PCR was the method, and the copy in TCRdb shows in-frame clones only, minus some. This repertoire shows about 150,000 clones, 11% found once; its top ten account for roughly 1.9%. Trimming took off 8 bases at V and 0 bases at J, with 9 bases between the two ends. Germline CDR1 is SEHNR and CDR2 is FQNEAQ (reference sequence). The CDR3 extends over 13 amino acids.

Sequenced input: central memory CD4+ T cells from blood. The chain joins TRBV7-9 to TRBJ2-3; D not certain. This clonotype was obtained from a man younger than 35 in good health. CDR3 sequence reads: CASRTQSTDTQYF. As DNA, the CDR3 is TGTGCCAGCCGGACCCAGAGCACAGATACGCAGTATTTT.